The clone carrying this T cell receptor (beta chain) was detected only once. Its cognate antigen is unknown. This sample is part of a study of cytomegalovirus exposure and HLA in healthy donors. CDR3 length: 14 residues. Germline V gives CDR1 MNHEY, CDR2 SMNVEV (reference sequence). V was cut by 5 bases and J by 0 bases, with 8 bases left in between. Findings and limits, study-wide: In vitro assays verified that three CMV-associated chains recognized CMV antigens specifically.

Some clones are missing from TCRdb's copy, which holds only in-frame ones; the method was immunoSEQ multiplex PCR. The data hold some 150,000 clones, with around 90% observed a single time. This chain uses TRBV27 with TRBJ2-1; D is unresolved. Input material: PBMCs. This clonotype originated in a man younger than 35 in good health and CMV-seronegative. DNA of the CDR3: TGTGCCAGCAGTAGAACTATCTCCTACAATGAGCAGTTCTTC. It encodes CASSRTISYNEQFF.